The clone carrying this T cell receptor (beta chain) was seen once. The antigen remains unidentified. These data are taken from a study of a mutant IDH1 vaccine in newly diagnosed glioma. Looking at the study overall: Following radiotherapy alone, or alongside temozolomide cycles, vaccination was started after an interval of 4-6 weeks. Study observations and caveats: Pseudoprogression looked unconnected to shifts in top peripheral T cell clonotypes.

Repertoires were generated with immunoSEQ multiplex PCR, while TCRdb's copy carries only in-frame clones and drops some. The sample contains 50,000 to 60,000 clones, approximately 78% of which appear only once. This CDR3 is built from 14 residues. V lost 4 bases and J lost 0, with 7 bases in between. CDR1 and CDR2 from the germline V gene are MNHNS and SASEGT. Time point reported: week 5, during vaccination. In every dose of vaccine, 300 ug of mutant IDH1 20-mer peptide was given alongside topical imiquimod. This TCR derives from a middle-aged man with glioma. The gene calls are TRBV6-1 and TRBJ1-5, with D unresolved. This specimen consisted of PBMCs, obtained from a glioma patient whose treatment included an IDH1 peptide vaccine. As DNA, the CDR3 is TGTGCCAGCAGTGTCGGGAGTAGCAATCAGCCCCAGCATTTT. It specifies CASSVGSSNQPQHF.